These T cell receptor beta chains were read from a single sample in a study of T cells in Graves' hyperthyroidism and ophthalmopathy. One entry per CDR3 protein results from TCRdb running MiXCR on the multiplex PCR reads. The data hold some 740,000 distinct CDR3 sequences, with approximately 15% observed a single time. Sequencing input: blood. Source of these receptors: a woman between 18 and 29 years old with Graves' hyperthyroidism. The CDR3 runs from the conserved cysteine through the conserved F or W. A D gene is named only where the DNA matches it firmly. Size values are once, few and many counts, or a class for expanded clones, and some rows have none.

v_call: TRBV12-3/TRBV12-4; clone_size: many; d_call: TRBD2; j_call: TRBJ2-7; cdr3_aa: CASSPTSGSLSGEQYF; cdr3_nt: TGTGCCAGCAGTCCAACTAGCGGGAGCCTGTCGGGAGAGCAGTACTTC
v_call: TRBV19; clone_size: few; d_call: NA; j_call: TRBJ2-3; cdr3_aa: CASSIALEMGTDTQYF; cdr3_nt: TGTGCCAGTAGTATAGCACTAGAGATGGGCACAGATACGCAGTATTTT
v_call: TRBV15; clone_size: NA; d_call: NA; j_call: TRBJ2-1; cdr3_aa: CATSRDRGGDNEQFF; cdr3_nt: TGTGCCACCAGCAGAGATAGGGGTGGGGACAATGAGCAGTTCTTC
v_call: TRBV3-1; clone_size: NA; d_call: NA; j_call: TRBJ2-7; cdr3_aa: CASSRGHGTEQYF; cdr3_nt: TGTGCCAGCAGCCGGGGTCATGGGACCGAGCAGTACTTC
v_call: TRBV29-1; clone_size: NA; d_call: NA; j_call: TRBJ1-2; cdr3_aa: CSGYVNYGYTF; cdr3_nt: TGCAGCGGTTACGTTAACTATGGCTACACCTTC
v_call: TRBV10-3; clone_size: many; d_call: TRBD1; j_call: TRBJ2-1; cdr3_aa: CAISTRDRGVHNEQFF; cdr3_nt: TGTGCCATCAGTACTAGGGACAGGGGCGTCCACAATGAGCAGTTCTTC
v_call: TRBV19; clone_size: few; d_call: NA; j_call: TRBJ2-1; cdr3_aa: CASSSRVDYNEQFF; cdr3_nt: TGTGCCAGTAGTAGCAGGGTAGACTACAATGAGCAGTTCTTC
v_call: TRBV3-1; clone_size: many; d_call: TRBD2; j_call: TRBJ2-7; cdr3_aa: CASSQGLSGTYEQYF; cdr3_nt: TGTGCCAGCAGCCAAGGACTTAGCGGGACCTACGAGCAGTACTTC
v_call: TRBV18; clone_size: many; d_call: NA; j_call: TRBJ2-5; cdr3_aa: CASSRGTPGQETQYF; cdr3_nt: TGTGCCAGCTCACGAGGGACACCAGGACAAGAGACCCAGTACTTC
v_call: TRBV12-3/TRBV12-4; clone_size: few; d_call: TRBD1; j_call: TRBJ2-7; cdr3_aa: CASSPRQGAAYEQYF; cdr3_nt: TGTGCCAGCAGTCCGCGACAGGGGGCTGCCTACGAGCAGTACTTC
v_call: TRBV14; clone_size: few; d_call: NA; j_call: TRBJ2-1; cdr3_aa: CASSQDSRARGAYNEQFF; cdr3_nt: TGTGCCAGCAGCCAAGATTCGCGAGCGCGCGGCGCCTACAATGAGCAGTTCTTC
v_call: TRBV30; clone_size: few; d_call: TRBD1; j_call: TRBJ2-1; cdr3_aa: CAWSVRVWRDRGHNEQFF; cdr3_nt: TGTGCCTGGAGTGTACGGGTTTGGCGGGACAGGGGGCACAATGAGCAGTTCTTC
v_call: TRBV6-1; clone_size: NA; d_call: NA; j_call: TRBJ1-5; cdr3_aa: CASSTTGPNQPQHF; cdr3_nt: TGTGCCAGCAGTACGACAGGACCCAATCAGCCCCAGCATTTT
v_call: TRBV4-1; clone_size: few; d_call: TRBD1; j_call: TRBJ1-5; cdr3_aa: CASSQGTGDYNQPQHF; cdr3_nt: TGCGCCAGCAGCCAGGGAACAGGGGATTACAATCAGCCCCAGCATTTT
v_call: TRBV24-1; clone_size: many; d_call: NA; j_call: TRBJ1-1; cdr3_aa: CATSEGDTWNTEAFF; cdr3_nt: TGTGCCACCAGTGAGGGGGACACTTGGAACACTGAAGCTTTCTTT
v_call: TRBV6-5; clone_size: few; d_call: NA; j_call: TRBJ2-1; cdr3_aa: CASSYNREQFF; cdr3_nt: TGTGCCAGCAGTTACAACCGCGAGCAGTTCTTC
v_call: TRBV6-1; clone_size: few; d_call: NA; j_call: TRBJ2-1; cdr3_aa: CASIRDPYNEQFF; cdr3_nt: TGTGCCAGCATAAGGGACCCCTACAATGAGCAGTTCTTC
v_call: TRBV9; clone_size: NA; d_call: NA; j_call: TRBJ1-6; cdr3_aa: CASSSGVAGPNSPLHF; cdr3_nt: TGTGCCAGCAGCTCCGGGGTCGCGGGGCCTAATTCACCCCTCCACTTT
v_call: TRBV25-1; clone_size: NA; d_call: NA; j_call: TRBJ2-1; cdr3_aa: CASGEGVNEQFF; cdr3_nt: TGTGCCAGCGGTGAAGGGGTAAATGAGCAGTTCTTC
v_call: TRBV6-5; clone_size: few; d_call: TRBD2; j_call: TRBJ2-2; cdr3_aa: CASSYLRLAENTGELFF; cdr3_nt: TGTGCCAGCAGTTACCTACGACTAGCGGAGAACACCGGGGAGCTGTTTTTT
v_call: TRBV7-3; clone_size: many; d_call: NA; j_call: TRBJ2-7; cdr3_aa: CASSLSGSGQGEQYF; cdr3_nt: TGTGCCAGCAGCTTATCCGGGAGTGGGCAAGGAGAGCAGTACTTC
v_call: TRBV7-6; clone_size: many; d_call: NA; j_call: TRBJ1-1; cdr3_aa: CASSLDQMNTEAFF; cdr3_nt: TGTGCCAGCAGCTTAGATCAGATGAACACTGAAGCTTTCTTT
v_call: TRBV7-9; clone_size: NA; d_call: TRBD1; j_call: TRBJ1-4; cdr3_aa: CASTTGDYEKLFF; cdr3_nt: TGTGCCAGCACGACAGGGGACTATGAAAAACTGTTTTTT
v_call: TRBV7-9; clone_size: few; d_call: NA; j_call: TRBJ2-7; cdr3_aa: CASSASFYEQYF; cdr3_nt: TGTGCCAGCAGCGCATCCTTTTACGAGCAGTACTTC
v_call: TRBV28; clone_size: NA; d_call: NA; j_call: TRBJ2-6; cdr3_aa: CASSKPGIGANVLTF; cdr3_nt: TGTGCCAGCAGCAAACCAGGGATCGGGGCCAACGTCCTGACTTTC
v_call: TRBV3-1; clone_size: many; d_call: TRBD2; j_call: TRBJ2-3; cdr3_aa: CASSPGLLSTDTQYF; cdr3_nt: TGTGCCAGCAGCCCGGGACTACTCAGCACAGATACGCAGTATTTT
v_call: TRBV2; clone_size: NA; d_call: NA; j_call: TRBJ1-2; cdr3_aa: CASSEALAYGYTF; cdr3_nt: TGTGCCAGCAGTGAAGCGCTTGCCTATGGCTACACCTTC
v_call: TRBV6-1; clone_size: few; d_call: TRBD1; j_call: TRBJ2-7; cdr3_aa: CASSERRGQGYEQYF; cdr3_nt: TGTGCCAGCAGTGAACGGAGAGGACAGGGCTACGAGCAGTACTTC
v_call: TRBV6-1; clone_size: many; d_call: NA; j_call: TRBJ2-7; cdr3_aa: CAIRALTEVFGYEQYF; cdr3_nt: TGTGCCATCAGAGCACTCACCGAGGTATTCGGGTACGAGCAGTACTTC
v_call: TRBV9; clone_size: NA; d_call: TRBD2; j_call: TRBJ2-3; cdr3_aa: CASSVRTSGRIDTQYF; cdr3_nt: TGTGCCAGCAGCGTGAGGACTAGCGGGAGAATAGATACGCAGTATTTT
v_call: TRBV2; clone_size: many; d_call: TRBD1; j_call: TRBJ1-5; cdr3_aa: CASRGPRDRDQPQHF; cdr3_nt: TGTGCCAGCAGGGGACCAAGGGACAGAGATCAGCCCCAGCATTTT
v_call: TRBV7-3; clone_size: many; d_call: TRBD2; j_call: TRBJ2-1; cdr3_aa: CASSSTRTRGTHEQFF; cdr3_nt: TGTGCCAGCAGTTCCACCCGGACTAGGGGAACCCATGAGCAGTTCTTC
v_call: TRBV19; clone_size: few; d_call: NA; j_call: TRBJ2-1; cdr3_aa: CASSQGGGVKVNEQFF; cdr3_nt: TGTGCCAGTAGCCAAGGAGGTGGGGTAAAGGTCAATGAGCAGTTCTTC
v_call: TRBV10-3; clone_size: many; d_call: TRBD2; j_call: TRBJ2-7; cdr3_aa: CATQGTSGWLEQYF; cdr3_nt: TGTGCCACCCAGGGGACTAGCGGCTGGCTCGAGCAGTACTTC
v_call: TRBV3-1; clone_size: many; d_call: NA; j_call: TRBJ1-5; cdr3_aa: CASSQARGQPQHF; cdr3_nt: TGTGCCAGCAGCCAAGCCCGGGGTCAGCCCCAGCATTTT
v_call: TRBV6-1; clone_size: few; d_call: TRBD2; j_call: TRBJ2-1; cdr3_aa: CAGSPNPLAGGPMRNEQFF; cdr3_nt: TGTGCCGGCAGCCCTAACCCCCTAGCGGGAGGGCCGATGAGAAATGAGCAGTTCTTC
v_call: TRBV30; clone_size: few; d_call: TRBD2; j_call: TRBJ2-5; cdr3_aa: CAWSRTSGGGETQYF; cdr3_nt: TGTGCCTGGAGTCGGACTAGCGGGGGGGGAGAGACCCAGTACTTC
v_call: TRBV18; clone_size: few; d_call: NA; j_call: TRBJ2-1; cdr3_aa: CASSQTRGGFDEQFF; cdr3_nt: TGTGCCAGCTCGCAAACTAGGGGGGGTTTCGATGAGCAGTTCTTC
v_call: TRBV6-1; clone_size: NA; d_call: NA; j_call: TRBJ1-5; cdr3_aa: CASSREYQPQHF; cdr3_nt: TGTGCCAGCAGTAGGGAATATCAGCCCCAGCATTTT
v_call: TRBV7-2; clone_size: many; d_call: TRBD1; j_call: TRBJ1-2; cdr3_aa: CTSSLGPGQAGEGYTF; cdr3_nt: TGTACCAGCAGCTTGGGACCGGGACAGGCCGGGGAAGGCTACACCTTC
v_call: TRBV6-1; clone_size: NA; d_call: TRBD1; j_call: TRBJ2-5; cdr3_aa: CASSPRDREETQYF; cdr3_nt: TGTGCCAGCAGTCCCCGGGACAGGGAAGAGACCCAGTACTTC
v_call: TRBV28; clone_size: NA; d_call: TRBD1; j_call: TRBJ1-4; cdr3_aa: CASTFTGENEKLFF; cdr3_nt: TGTGCCAGCACCTTTACAGGGGAGAATGAAAAACTGTTTTTT
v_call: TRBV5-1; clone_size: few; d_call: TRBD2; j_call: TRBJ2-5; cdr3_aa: CASSLGASGHQETQYF; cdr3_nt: TGCGCCAGCAGCTTGGGGGCTAGCGGGCACCAAGAGACCCAGTACTTC
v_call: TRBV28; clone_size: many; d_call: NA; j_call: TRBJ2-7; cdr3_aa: CASRTETYEQYF; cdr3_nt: TGTGCCAGCCGCACTGAAACCTACGAGCAGTACTTC
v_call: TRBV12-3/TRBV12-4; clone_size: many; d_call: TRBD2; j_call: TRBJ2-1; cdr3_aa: CASSLGLAGGLNEQFF; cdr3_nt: TGTGCCAGCAGTTTAGGACTAGCGGGAGGGTTAAATGAGCAGTTCTTC
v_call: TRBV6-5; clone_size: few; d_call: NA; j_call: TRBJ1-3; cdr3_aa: CASSYSARGNTIYF; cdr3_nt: TGTGCCAGCAGTTACTCGGCCAGGGGAAACACCATATATTTT
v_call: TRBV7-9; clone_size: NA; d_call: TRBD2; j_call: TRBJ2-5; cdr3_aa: CASRCNSGDQETQYF; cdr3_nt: TGTGCCAGTCGTTGTAATAGCGGGGACCAAGAGACCCAGTACTTC
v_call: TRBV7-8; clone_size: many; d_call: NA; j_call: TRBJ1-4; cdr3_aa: CASSLDRGRGFRNEKLFF; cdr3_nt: TGTGCCAGCAGCTTAGATAGAGGCAGGGGTTTCCGTAATGAAAAACTGTTTTTT
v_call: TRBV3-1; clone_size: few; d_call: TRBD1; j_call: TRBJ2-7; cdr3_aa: CASSQDDRDEQYF; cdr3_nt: TGTGCCAGCAGCCAAGATGACAGGGACGAGCAGTACTTC
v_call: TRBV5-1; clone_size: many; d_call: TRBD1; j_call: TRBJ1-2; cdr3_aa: CASSSSPGTVLGYTF; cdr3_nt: TGCGCCAGCAGCTCATCCCCCGGGACAGTCCTTGGCTACACCTTC
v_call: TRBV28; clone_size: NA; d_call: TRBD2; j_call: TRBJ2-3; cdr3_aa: CASSGTRLLAGPTDTQYF; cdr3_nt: TGTGCCAGCAGTGGGACAAGATTACTAGCGGGACCCACAGATACGCAGTATTTT
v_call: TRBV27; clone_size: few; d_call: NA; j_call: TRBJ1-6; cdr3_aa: CASSLTDSSYNSPLHF; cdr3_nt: TGTGCCAGCAGTTTAACCGACAGCTCCTATAATTCACCCCTCCACTTT
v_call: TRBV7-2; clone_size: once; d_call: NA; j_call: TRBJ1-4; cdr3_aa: CASSLGINEKLFF; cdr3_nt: TGTGCCAGCAGCTTAGGGATTAATGAAAAACTGTTTTTT
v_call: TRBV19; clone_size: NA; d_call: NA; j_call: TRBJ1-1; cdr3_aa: CASSISSTGNTEAFF; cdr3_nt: TGTGCCAGTAGTATAAGTTCGACGGGGAACACTGAAGCTTTCTTT
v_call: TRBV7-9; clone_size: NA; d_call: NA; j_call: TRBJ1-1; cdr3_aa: CASRSTGPDKEAFF; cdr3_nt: TGTGCCAGCAGATCCACCGGCCCTGATAAAGAAGCTTTCTTT
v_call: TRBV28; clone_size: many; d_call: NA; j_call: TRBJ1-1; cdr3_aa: CASRHDTYTEAFF; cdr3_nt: TGTGCCAGCAGACATGACACTTACACTGAAGCTTTCTTT
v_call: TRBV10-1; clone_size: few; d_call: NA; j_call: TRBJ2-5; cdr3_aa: CASSEEYQETQYF; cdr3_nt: TGCGCCAGCAGTGAAGAGTACCAAGAGACCCAGTACTTC
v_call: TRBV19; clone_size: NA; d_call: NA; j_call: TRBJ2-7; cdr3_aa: CASRRRSGHEQYF; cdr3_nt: TGTGCCAGTAGACGCAGAAGTGGGCACGAGCAGTACTTC
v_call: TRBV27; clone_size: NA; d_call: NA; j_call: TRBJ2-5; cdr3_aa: CASSPTVTTRETQYF; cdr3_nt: TGTGCCAGCAGTCCAACAGTGACAACACGGGAGACCCAGTACTTC